The clone carrying this T cell receptor (beta chain) came up once. Some clones are missing from TCRdb's copy, which holds only in-frame ones; the method was immunoSEQ multiplex PCR. The table has 200,000 to 250,000 clones, 86% seen once; the top ten hold over 2%. The data are from a study of blood T cell repertoires in COVID-19. The overall study: Italy, Spain and the United States were the sources of the convalescent and acute COVID-19 samples. In each case, the material was cDNA or gDNA derived from T cells, B-cell-depleted T cells, or PBMCs.

The sequenced sample consisted of peripheral blood. The TCR was taken from a man aged 25-45 years who had recovered from COVID-19.

The CDR3 DNA sequence: TGTGCCAGCAGTTCCAACAGCGGGAGGAATGAGCAGTTCTTC. Its translation: CASSSNSGRNEQFF. This rearrangement joins TRBV2 to TRBJ2-1; 9 bases are a match to TRBD2. CDR1 SNHLY and CDR2 FYNNEI come from the germline V gene. J gave up 7 bases and V 5 bases, and 6 bases lay outside the gene matches. The CDR3 sequence is 14 residues long.